This passage covers 21 T cell receptor beta chains from one sample sequenced in a study of post-analysis software for immune sequencing data. Antigen specificity for these receptors is unknown. TCR beta libraries were prepared from cDNA with unique molecular identifiers. TCRdb fed the PCR reads into MiXCR, producing one record per CDR3 protein. The data show 150,000 to 200,000 distinct CDR3 sequences, approximately 30% seen once. Study-level points and caveats: Patients carried several TRBV segments more frequently than controls did, and TRBV5-6, TRBV5-1 and TRBV20-1 were among them.

Sequencing input: blood. The receptors originated from a girl aged 10-17 years with multiple sclerosis.

This clonotype was seen at least ten times. The rearrangement uses TRBV24-1 and TRBJ2-3; TRBD1 might be the D (5 bases). Trimming pared 3 bases from V and 3 bases from J, leaving 6 bases between. CDR1 is KGHDR, CDR2 SFDVKD, per germline. This CDR3 is 13 amino acids long. DNA of the CDR3: TGTGCCACCAGTGATGGGGCAACAGATACGCAGTATTTT. Its protein is CATSDGATDTQYF.

J is TRBJ1-4 and V is TRBV7-9; TRBD1 matches at 7 bases. CDR1 SEHNR and CDR2 FQNEAQ come from the germline V gene (reference sequence). V trimming: 4 bases; J trimming: 6 bases; junction bases outside the gene matches: 5. The CDR3 length is 14 residues. The CDR3 sequence: CASSYRQGDEKLFF. The CDR3 bases are TGTGCCAGCAGCTACAGACAGGGAGATGAAAAACTGTTTTTT.

The table lists this clonotype with a few counts. The V gene is TRBV28, the J gene TRBJ2-7, with a possible D match to TRBD1 (6 bases). With 8 bases removed from V and 0 bases from J, the gap between germline ends came to 14 bases. CDR3 length: 14 amino acids. Germline lookup yields CDR1 MDHEN and CDR2 SYDVKM. In DNA, the CDR3 is TGTGCCAGCTCCCTGGACAGCCGCTCCTACGAGCAGTACTTC. Translated: CASSLDSRSYEQYF.

The CDR3 sequence is CASSQVSSTGNPTVTQYF. The CDR3 DNA follows: TGTGCCAGCAGCCAAGTAAGCTCGACAGGGAACCCCACTGTTACGCAGTATTTT. This chain links TRBV3-1 with TRBJ2-3; TRBD1 aligns across 7 bases. J gave up 8 bases and V 1 base, and 18 bases lay outside the gene matches. The CDR3 is 18 amino acids. The germline CDR1 and CDR2 sequences are LGHDT and YNNKEL (reference sequence).

CDR3 in amino acids: CASSLTLAGARYGYTF. The CDR3 DNA reads as TGTGCCAGCAGCTTAACGTTGGCGGGGGCACGGTATGGCTACACCTTC. The chain has TRBV7-3 and TRBJ1-2, with a tentative D call TRBD1 (6 bases). The CDR3 is 16 amino acids. Trimming left V 0 bases short and J 5 bases short, with 16 bases between. Germline V CDR1 and CDR2: SGHTA, FQGTGA. Complete variable domain (other parts from reference TRBV7-3 and TRBJ1-2): GAGVSQTPSNKVTEKGKYVELRCDPISGHTALYWYRQSLGQGPEFLIYFQGTGAADDSGLPNDRFFAVRPEGSVSTLKIQRTERGDSAVYLCASSLTLAGARYGYTFGSGTRLTVV.

This clonotype was observed many times. This rearrangement joins TRBV4-1 to TRBJ2-7; D may be TRBD1 (6 bases). V was shortened by 3 bases and J by 0 bases, with 9 bases between the two germline ends. The CDR3 runs to 14 residues. Per the germline V gene, CDR1 is MGHRA and CDR2 is YSYEKL. The DNA of the CDR3 is TGCGCCAGCAGCCATGACAGGATCTCCTACGAGCAGTACTTC. It specifies CASSHDRISYEQYF.

The J gene is TRBJ1-2, the V gene TRBV12-3 or TRBV12-4; TRBD1 matches at 8 bases. Losses at the gene ends were 5 bases for V and 8 bases for J; bases not matched to a gene: 16. The CDR3 consists of 16 residues. CDR3 loop: CASSPRGTGQTGGYTF. Written as DNA, the CDR3 is TGTGCCAGCAGTCCTCGCGGGACAGGCCAAACGGGGGGCTACACCTTC.

Note on this clonotype: This may arise from a read error, as a much more abundant clone is one base away. The chain carries TRBV20-1 and TRBJ1-5; TRBD1 matches at 7 bases. Germline loops: CDR1 DFQATT, CDR2 SNEGSKA (reference sequence). This CDR3 comprises 16 residues. V was clipped by 0 bases and J by 2 bases; unmatched bases: 7. The CDR3 sequence: CSAREGDRKGNQPQHF. In nucleotides, the CDR3 is TGCAGTGCTAGAGAGGGGGACAGAAAGGGCAATCAGCCCCAGCATTTT.

The chain links TRBV12-3 or TRBV12-4 to TRBJ1-1; TRBD1 matches at 8 bases. The CDR3 is 13 residues long. V was pared by 6 bases and J by 1 base, with 1 base of the junction left unmatched. CDR3 sequence reads: CASRDRENTEAFF. CDR3 sequence (DNA): TGTGCCAGCAGGGACAGGGAGAACACTGAAGCTTTCTTT.

Turning to this clonotype: A read error may account for a junction end that differs from germline. The chain joins TRBV5-5 to TRBJ1-5; 7 bases are shared with TRBD1. The germline CDR1 and CDR2 sequences are SGHKS and YYEKEE (reference sequence). This CDR3 contains 15 residues. CDR3 nucleotide sequence: TGTGCCAGCAGCTTGGAACAGGGGAGCAATCAGCTCCAGCATTTT. It specifies CASSLEQGSNQLQHF.

In this sample, this clonotype turned up once. One junction end does not reproduce the germline sequence, and a read error may be involved. The chain combines TRBV12-3 or TRBV12-4 with TRBJ2-6; D could derive from TRBD1 or TRBD2 (5 bases each). The CDR3 sequence is 16 residues long. Written as DNA, the CDR3 is TGTGCCAGCAGTTTAAGAACGGGGAACGGGGCCAACGTCCCGACTTTC. Protein sequence: CASSLRTGNGANVPTF.

This clonotype showed up many times. The chain joins TRBV29-1 to TRBJ2-7; D might be TRBD2 (6 bases). V gave up 4 bases and J gave up 6 bases, with 13 bases separating them. The CDR3 runs to 12 residues. Per the germline V gene, CDR1 is SQVTM and CDR2 is ANQGSEA. As DNA, the CDR3 is TGCAGCGTTGCTGACCTCGGGGGCGAGCAGTACTTC. It specifies CSVADLGGEQYF.

The chain couples TRBV25-1 to TRBJ1-3; the D gene is possibly TRBD1 (5 bases). The V end lost 1 base, the J end lost 2 bases, and 12 bases lay between the germline ends. Germline V gives CDR1 MGHDK, CDR2 SYGVNS. The CDR3 is made up of 16 amino acids. CDR3 in amino acids: CASSESWGDPGNTIYF. CDR3 in DNA: TGTGCCAGCAGTGAATCTTGGGGGGATCCTGGAAACACCATATATTTT. The full variable domain, rest sourced from reference TRBV25-1 and TRBJ1-3, is EADIYQTPRYLVIGTGKKITLECSQTMGHDKMYWYQQDPGMELHLIHYSYGVNSTEKGDLSSESTVSRIRTEHFPLTLESARPSHTSQYLCASSESWGDPGNTIYFGEGSWLTVV.

This chain joins TRBV7-3 and TRBJ2-5; D ambiguous. The CDR3 is 13 residues long. Germline CDR1 SGHTA, CDR2 FQGTGA. Trimming took 5 bases from V and 5 from J, leaving 12 bases between them. CDR3 in amino acids: CASSLGMAETQYF. In nucleotides, the CDR3 is TGTGCCAGCAGCCTGGGGATGGCGGAGACCCAGTACTTC.

The rearrangement joins TRBV5-1 to TRBJ2-2; 10 positions agree with TRBD2. Germline CDR1 reads SGHRS; CDR2 reads YFSETQ. After removal of 8 bases from V and 4 bases from J, the junction contained 8 bases not matched to a gene. The CDR3 covers 15 residues. The CDR3 nucleotides read TGCGCCAGTGTAACTAGCGGGGATCTCACCGGGGAGCTGTTTTTT. Translating it yields CASVTSGDLTGELFF.

As for this clonotype: Being one base from a much bigger clone, this may be a read error. This rearrangement joins TRBV6-1 to TRBJ1-1; D unresolved. Per the germline V gene, CDR1 is MNHNS and CDR2 is SASEGT. Between the trimmed V and J ends, which lost 7 bases and 6 bases, there was a span of 12 bases. CDR3 length: 12 residues. The CDR3 loop reads CASTWVLAEAFF. DNA of the CDR3: TGTGCCAGCACTTGGGTTTTAGCTGAAGCTTTCTTT.

Worth noting for this clonotype: A read error may explain this, as a much larger clone is one base away. The chain is built from TRBV5-1 and TRBJ2-7, with D tentatively TRBD1 or TRBD2 (5 bases each). From germline, CDR1 is SGHRS and CDR2 YFSETQ. V shed 2 bases and J shed 7 bases, with 16 bases lying between them. The CDR3 totals 14 residues. In nucleotides, the CDR3 is TGCGCCAGCAGCTTTGGGACGGCCGACAATGAGCAGTACTTC. This encodes CASSFGTADNEQYF.

This clonotype came up many times. The J gene is TRBJ1-6, the V gene TRBV5-6; tentative D call: TRBD1 (6 bases). Germline CDR1 reads SGHDT; CDR2 reads YYEEEE. CDR3 length equals 15 residues. V was shortened by 4 bases and J by 6 bases, with 14 bases between the two germline ends. The CDR3 coding sequence is TGTGCCAGCAGCACCCTCGGACAGCCTAATTCACCCCTCCACTTT. This encodes CASSTLGQPNSPLHF.

V gene TRBV7-8 combines with J gene TRBJ2-1, with TRBD2 matching over 7 bases. The germline gives CDR1 SGHVS, CDR2 FQNEAQ. The CDR3 runs to 15 residues. V shed 0 bases, J shed 8 bases, and the junction held 7 bases outside the gene matches. CDR3 sequence: CASSLAGGPWDEQFF. The CDR3, as DNA: TGTGCCAGCAGCTTAGCGGGAGGGCCTTGGGATGAGCAGTTCTTC. Full variable domain (outside the CDR3, taken from reference TRBV7-8 and TRBJ2-1): GAGVSQSPRYKVAKRGQDVALRCDPISGHVSLFWYQQALGQGPEFLTYFQNEAQLDKSGLPSDRFFAERPEGSVSTLKIQRTQQEDSAVYLCASSLAGGPWDEQFFGPGTRLTVL.

This clonotype occurred many times. The chain joins TRBV29-1 to TRBJ2-4; D perhaps matches TRBD1 (5 bases). CDR3 length: 16 residues. CDR1 and CDR2 (germline): SQVTM, ANQGSEA. Trimming took off 0 bases at V and 8 bases at J, with 20 bases between the two ends. Here the CDR3 reads CSVEDDGGSRADIQYF. In DNA form, the CDR3 reads TGCAGCGTTGAAGATGACGGCGGTTCCAGGGCGGACATTCAGTACTTC.

On this clonotype: This may stem from a read error, because a much larger clone lies one nucleotide away. The chain uses TRBV27 and TRBJ2-7; either TRBD1 or TRBD2 may fit D (5 bases each). There are 13 residues in the CDR3. The germline CDR1 and CDR2 sequences are MNHEY and SMNVEV (reference sequence). V was shortened by 6 bases and J by 7 bases, with 16 bases between the two germline ends. The CDR3 protein is CASRGPPLGEQYF. The CDR3 nucleotides are TGTGCCAGCAGGGGACCCCCCCTAGGTGAGCAGTACTTC.